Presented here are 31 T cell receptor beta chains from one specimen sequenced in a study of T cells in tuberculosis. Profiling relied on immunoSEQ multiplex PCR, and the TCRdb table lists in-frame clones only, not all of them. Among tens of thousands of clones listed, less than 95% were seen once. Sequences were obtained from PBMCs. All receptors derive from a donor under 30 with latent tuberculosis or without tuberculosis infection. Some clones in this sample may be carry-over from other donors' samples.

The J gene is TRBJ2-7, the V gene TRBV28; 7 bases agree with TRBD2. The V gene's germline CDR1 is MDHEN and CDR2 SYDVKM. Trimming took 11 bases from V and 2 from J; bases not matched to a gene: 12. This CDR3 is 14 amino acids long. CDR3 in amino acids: CASHLGGLPYEQYF. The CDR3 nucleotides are TGTGCCTCCCACCTGGGGGGACTACCCTACGAGCAGTACTTC.

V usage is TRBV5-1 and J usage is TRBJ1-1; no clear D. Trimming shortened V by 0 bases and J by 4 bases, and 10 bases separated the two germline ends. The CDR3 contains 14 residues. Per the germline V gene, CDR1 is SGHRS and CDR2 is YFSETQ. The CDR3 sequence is CASSLAAPSTEAFF. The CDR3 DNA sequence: TGCGCCAGCAGCTTGGCAGCGCCAAGCACTGAAGCTTTCTTT.

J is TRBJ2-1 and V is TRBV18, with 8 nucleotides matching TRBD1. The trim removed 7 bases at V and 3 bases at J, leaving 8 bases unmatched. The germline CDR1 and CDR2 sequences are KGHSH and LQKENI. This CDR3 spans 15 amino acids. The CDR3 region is CASFRDRGFYNEQFF. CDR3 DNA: TGTGCCAGCTTCCGAGACAGGGGATTCTACAATGAGCAGTTCTTC.

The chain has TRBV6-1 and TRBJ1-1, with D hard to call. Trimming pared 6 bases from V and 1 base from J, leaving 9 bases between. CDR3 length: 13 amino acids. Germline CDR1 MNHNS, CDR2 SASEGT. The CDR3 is CASRMAPNTEAFF. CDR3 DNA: TGTGCCAGCAGAATGGCTCCGAACACTGAAGCTTTCTTT.

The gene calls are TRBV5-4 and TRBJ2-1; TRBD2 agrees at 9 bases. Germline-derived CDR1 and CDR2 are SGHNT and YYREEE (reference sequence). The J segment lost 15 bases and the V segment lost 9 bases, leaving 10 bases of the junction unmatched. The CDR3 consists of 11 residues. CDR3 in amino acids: CATHLAGSRFF. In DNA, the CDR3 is TGTGCCACCCACCTAGCGGGATCTCGGTTCTTC.

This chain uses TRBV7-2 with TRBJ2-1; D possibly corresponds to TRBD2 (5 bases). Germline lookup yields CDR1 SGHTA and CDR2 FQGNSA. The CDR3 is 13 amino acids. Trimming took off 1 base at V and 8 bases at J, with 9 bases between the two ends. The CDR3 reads CASSLGRVHEQFF. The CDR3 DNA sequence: TGTGCCAGCAGCTTAGGGCGGGTCCATGAGCAGTTCTTC.

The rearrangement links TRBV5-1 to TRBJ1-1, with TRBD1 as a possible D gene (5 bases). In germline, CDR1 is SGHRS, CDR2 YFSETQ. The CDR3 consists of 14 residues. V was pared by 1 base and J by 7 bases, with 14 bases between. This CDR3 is CASSLTGGKDEAFF. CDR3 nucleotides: TGCGCCAGCAGCTTGACAGGAGGGAAGGATGAAGCTTTCTTT.

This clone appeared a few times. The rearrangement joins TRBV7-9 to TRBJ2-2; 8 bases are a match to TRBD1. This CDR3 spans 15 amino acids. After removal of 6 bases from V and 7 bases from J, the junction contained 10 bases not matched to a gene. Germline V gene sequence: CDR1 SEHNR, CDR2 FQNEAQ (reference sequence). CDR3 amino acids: CASSPRTGSGGELFF. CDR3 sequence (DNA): TGTGCCAGCAGTCCCCGGACAGGGTCGGGCGGGGAGCTGTTTTTT.

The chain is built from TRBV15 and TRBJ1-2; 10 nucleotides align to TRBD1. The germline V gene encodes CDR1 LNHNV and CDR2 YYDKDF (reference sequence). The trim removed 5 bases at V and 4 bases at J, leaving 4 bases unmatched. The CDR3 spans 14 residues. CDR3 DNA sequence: TGTGCCACCAGCTCCTGGACAGGGGGCTATGGCTACACCTTC. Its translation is CATSSWTGGYGYTF.

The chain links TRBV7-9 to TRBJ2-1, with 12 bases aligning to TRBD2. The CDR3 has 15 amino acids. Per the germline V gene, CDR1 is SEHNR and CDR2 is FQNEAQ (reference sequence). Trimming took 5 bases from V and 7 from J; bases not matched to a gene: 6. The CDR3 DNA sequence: TGTGCCAGCAGCCTCCAGACTAGCGGGAGTAATGAGCAGTTCTTC. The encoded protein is CASSLQTSGSNEQFF.

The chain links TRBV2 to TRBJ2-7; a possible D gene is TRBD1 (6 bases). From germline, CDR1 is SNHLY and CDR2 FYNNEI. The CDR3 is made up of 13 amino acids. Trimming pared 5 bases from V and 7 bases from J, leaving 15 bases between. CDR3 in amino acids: CASSITGLDEQYF. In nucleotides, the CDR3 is TGTGCCAGCAGTATAACAGGGCTGGATGAGCAGTACTTC.

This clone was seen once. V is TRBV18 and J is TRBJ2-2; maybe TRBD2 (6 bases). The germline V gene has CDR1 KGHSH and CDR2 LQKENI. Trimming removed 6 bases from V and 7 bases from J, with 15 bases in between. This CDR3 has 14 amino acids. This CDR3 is CASSTAGFGGELFF. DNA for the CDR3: TGTGCCAGCTCCACGGCGGGATTCGGCGGGGAGCTGTTTTTT.

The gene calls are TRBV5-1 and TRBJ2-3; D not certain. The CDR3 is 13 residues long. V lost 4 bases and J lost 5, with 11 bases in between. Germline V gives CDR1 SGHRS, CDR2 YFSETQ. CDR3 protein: CASSPLSEDTQYF. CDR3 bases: TGCGCCAGCAGCCCCCTCAGCGAAGATACGCAGTATTTT.

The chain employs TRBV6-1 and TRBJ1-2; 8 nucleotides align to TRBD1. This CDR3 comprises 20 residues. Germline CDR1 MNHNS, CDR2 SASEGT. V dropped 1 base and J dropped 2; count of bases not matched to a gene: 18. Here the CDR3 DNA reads TGTGCCAGCAGTGAAGGAGAAGTAATCGGGCAGGGGGCGGTCAACTATGGCTACACCTTC. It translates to CASSEGEVIGQGAVNYGYTF.

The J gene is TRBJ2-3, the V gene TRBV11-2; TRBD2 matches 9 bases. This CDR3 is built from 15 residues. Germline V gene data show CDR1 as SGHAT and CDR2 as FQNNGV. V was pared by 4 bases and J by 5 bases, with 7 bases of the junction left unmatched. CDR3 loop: CASSSLAGARDTQYF. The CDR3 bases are TGTGCCAGCAGCTCGTTAGCGGGGGCACGAGATACGCAGTATTTT. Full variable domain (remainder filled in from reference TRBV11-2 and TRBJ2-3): EAGVAQSPRYKIIEKRQSVAFWCNPISGHATLYWYQQILGQGPKLLIQFQNNGVVDDSQLPKDRFSAERLKGVDSTLKIQPAKLEDSAVYLCASSSLAGARDTQYFGPGTRLTVL.

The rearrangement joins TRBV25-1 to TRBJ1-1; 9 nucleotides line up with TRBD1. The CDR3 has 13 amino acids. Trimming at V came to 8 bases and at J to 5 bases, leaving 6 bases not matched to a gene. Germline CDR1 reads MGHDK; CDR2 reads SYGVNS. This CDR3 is CASYGTGRTEAFF. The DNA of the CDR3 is TGTGCCAGCTACGGGACAGGGAGAACTGAAGCTTTCTTT.

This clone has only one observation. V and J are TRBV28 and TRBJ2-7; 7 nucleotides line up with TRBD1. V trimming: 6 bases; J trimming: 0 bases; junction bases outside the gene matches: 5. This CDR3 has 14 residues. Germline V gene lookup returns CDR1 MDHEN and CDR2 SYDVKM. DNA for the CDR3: TGTGCCAGCAGCTCGGGACAGAACTCCTACGAGCAGTACTTC. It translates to CASSSGQNSYEQYF.

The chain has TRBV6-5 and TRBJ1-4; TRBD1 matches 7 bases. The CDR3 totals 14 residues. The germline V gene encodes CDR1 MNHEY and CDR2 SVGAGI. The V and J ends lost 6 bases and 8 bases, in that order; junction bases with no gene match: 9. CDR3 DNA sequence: TGTGCCAGCAGCCTAACAGGGGAGAAAGAAAAACTGTTTTTT. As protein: CASSLTGEKEKLFF.

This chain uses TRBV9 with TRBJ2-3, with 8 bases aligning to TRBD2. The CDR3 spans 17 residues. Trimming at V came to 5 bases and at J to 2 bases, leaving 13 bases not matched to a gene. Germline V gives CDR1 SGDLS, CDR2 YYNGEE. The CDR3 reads CASSVQAGGGVTDTQYF. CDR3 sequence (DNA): TGTGCCAGCAGTGTCCAGGCGGGGGGCGGGGTCACAGATACGCAGTATTTT.

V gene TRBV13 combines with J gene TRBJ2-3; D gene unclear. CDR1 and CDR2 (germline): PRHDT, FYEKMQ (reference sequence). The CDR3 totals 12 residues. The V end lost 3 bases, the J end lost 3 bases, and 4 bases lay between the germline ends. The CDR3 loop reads CASSFSTDTQYF. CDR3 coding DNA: TGTGCCAGCAGCTTCTCTACAGATACGCAGTATTTT.

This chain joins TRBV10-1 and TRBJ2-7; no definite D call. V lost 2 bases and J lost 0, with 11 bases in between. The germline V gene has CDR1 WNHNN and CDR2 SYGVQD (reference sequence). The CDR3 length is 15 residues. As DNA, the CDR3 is TGCGCCAGCAGTGAGCCCAACGGTAGCTCCTACGAGCAGTACTTC. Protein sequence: CASSEPNGSSYEQYF.

The CDR3 nucleotides are TGCAGCGTTCAGGACAGGGTGGGGAGCACAGATACGCAGTATTTT. As protein: CSVQDRVGSTDTQYF. This chain uses TRBV29-1 with TRBJ2-3, with 8 nucleotides matching TRBD1. The germline V gene has CDR1 SQVTM and CDR2 ANQGSEA. The CDR3 has 15 amino acids. V lost 5 bases, J lost 0 bases, and 7 bases stayed unmatched.

In DNA form, the CDR3 reads TGTGCCACCAGCAGAGGAAGTAGCGGGAGCGGGTACGAGCAGTACTTC. Translation gives CATSRGSSGSGYEQYF. V and J are TRBV15 and TRBJ2-7, with 9 bases lining up with TRBD2. Germline V CDR1 and CDR2: LNHNV, YYDKDF (reference sequence). J lost 4 bases, V lost 1 base, and 8 bases had no gene match. The CDR3 contains 16 residues.

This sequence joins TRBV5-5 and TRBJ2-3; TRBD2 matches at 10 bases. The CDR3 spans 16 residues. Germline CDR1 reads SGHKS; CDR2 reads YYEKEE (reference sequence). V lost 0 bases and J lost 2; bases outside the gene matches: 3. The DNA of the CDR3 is TGTGCCAGCAGCTTGGTAGCGGGAGGAAACACAGATACGCAGTATTTT. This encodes CASSLVAGGNTDTQYF.

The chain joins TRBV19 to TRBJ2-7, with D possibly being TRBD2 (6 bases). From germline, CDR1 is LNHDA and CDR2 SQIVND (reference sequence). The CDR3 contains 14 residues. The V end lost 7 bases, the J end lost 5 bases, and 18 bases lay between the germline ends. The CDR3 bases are TGTGCCAGTACCCCCGGTGGAGGGTGGAACGAGCAGTACTTC. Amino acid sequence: CASTPGGGWNEQYF.

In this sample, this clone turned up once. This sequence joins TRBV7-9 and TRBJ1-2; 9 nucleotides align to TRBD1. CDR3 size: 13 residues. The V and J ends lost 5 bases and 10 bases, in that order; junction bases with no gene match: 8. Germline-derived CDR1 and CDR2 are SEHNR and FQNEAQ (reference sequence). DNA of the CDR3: TGTGCCAGCAGCCCGTTACAGGGGGCAGACTACACCTTC. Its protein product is CASSPLQGADYTF.

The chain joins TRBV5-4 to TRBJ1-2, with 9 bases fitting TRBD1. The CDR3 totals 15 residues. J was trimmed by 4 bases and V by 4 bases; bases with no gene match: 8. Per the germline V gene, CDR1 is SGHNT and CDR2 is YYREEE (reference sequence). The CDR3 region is CASSRAGQGTYGYTF. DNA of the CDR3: TGTGCCAGCAGCCGGGCGGGACAGGGAACCTATGGCTACACCTTC.

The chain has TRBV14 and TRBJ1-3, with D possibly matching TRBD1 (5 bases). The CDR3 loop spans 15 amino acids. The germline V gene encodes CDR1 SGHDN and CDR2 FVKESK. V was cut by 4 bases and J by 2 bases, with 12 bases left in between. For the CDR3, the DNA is TGTGCCAGCAGCCCCCGGGCCAGGGCTGGAAACACCATATATTTT. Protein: CASSPRARAGNTIYF.

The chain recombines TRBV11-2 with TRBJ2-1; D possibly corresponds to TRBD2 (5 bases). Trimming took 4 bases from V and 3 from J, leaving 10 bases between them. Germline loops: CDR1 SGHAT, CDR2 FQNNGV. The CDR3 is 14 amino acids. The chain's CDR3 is CASSSLGSYNEQFF. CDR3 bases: TGTGCCAGCAGCTCTCTGGGGAGCTACAATGAGCAGTTCTTC.

The CDR3 coding sequence is TGTGCCAGCAGTGATTATTATAGCAATCAGCCCCAGCATTTT. Translating it yields CASSDYYSNQPQHF. J is TRBJ1-5 and V is TRBV6-1, with D unresolved. Germline V gene lookup returns CDR1 MNHNS and CDR2 SASEGT. This CDR3 comprises 14 residues. Deletions cut 3 bases from V and 0 bases from J, with 6 bases between.

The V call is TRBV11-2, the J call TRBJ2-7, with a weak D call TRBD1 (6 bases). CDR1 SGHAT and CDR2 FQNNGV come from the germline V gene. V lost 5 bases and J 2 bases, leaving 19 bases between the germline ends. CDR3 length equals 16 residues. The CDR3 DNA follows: TGTGCCAGCAGCCTACTTGCAACAGGGATCACCTACGAGCAGTACTTC. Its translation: CASSLLATGITYEQYF.